These 11 T cell receptor beta chains were sequenced from one sample in a study of blood T cells in healthy people across ages. Primers used in a second PCR of roughly 6 to 12 cycles were a sample-barcoded 5' primer and a J-beta primer mix. One entry per CDR3 protein results from TCRdb running MiXCR on the 5' RACE reads. The sample includes 730,000 or so distinct CDR3 sequences, roughly two fifths of them seen just once. What was sequenced was blood. These receptors were taken from a man older than 75 in good health.

The chain couples TRBV7-2 to TRBJ2-7; 7 positions agree with TRBD2. V was pared by 0 bases and J by 3 bases, with 5 bases of the junction left unmatched. This CDR3 is built from 15 residues. CDR1 and CDR2 from the germline V gene are SGHTA and FQGNSA. CDR3 sequence reads: CASSLAPQRGYEQYF. The DNA for the CDR3 is TGTGCCAGCAGCTTAGCGCCCCAGCGGGGCTACGAGCAGTACTTC.

The chain recombines TRBV18 with TRBJ2-7, with a tentative D call TRBD2 (5 bases). Germline CDR1 is KGHSH and CDR2 is LQKENI. This CDR3 comprises 13 residues. V was pared by 8 bases and J by 1 base, with 12 bases between. CDR3 in amino acids: CASTEGGSYEQYF. In DNA form, the CDR3 reads TGTGCCAGCACCGAGGGCGGTTCCTACGAGCAGTACTTC.

This clonotype was seen many times. V gene TRBV4-3 combines with J gene TRBJ2-7; TRBD1 matches at 8 bases. This CDR3 region has 13 residues. The trim removed 4 bases at V and 3 bases at J, leaving 2 bases unmatched. Germline V gene sequence: CDR1 LGHNA, CDR2 YSLEER. CDR3 residues: CASSPDRDYEQYF. DNA of the CDR3: TGCGCCAGCAGCCCGGACAGGGACTACGAGCAGTACTTC.

The chain is built from TRBV6-1 and TRBJ2-5; D is ambiguous. Germline CDR1 and CDR2: MNHNS and SASEGT. Trimming stripped 4 bases from V and 5 bases from J, with 11 bases between. This CDR3 is 13 amino acids long. The CDR3 sequence: CASSVPGKETQYF. CDR3 bases: TGTGCCAGCAGTGTACCTGGCAAGGAGACCCAGTACTTC.

In this sample, this clonotype turned up many times. The genes are TRBV29-1 and TRBJ2-5, with a possible D match to TRBD1 (6 bases). The germline V gene encodes CDR1 SQVTM and CDR2 ANQGSEA. The CDR3 runs to 12 residues. The ends were cut back, 8 bases at V and 0 bases at J, with 10 bases in the middle. CDR3 residues: CSPGHNQETQYF. The CDR3 region has the DNA TGCAGCCCGGGACACAACCAAGAGACCCAGTACTTC.

The chain joins TRBV4-2 to TRBJ2-5; the D is unclear. The CDR3 covers 15 residues. Trimming took 1 base from V and 14 from J, leaving 23 bases between them. Germline V gene lookup returns CDR1 LGHNA and CDR2 YNFKEQ. The CDR3 reads CASSQALHVGYEQYF. In DNA, the CDR3 is TGTGCCAGCAGCCAAGCGCTGCACGTGGGCTACGAGCAATACTTC.

This clonotype was recorded at least ten times. The V call is TRBV18, the J call TRBJ2-5; D is possibly TRBD1 (5 bases). Looked up from germline, CDR1 is KGHSH and CDR2 is LQKENI. The CDR3 is 15 residues long. V lost 1 base, J lost 3 bases, and 12 bases lay in between. CDR3 DNA sequence: TGTGCCAGCTCACCACATAAGGGGTCAGAAGAGACCCAGTACTTC. Encoded protein: CASSPHKGSEETQYF.

This clonotype was recorded many times. An end of the junction does not agree with germline; a read error may underlie this. The chain recombines TRBV4-3 with TRBJ2-1; the match to TRBD1 covers 7 bases. Germline V lookup: CDR1 LGHNA, CDR2 YSLEER. CDR3 length: 15 residues. The CDR3 loop reads CASSEETGSYNEQFF. The CDR3 coding sequence is TGCGCCAGCAGCGAAGAGACAGGGTCCTACAATGAGCAGTTCTTC.

This clonotype showed up just once. A much larger clonotype is one base distant, so this may be a read error. The chain has TRBV28 and TRBJ2-7, with D possibly matching TRBD2 (5 bases). Germline V gene sequence: CDR1 MDHEN, CDR2 SYDVKM. The CDR3 sequence is 14 residues long. The germline V and J ends were trimmed by 7 bases and 7 bases, with 20 bases remaining between them. The CDR3, as DNA: TGTGCCAGCAACACCATGGGGAGCCTCCGAGAGCAGTACTTC. Its translation is CASNTMGSLREQYF.

The rearrangement links TRBV27 to TRBJ1-6, with D uncertain. Per germline, CDR1 MNHEY and CDR2 SMNVEV (reference sequence). V was cut by 4 bases and J by 7 bases, with 17 bases left in between. This CDR3 comprises 16 residues. The CDR3 nucleotides read TGTGCCAGCAGTTCCTTTTCCTCTGCGGGGAATTCACCCCTCCACTTT. It specifies CASSSFSSAGNSPLHF.

This clonotype was seen many times. The genes are TRBV4-2 and TRBJ2-1; D may be TRBD2 (5 bases). The ends were cut back, 5 bases at V and 10 bases at J, with 12 bases in the middle. The CDR3 has 12 residues. Germline V gives CDR1 LGHNA, CDR2 YNFKEQ. The CDR3 here is CASSTTEEEQFF. The CDR3 DNA follows: TGTGCCAGCAGCACAACGGAGGAGGAGCAGTTCTTC.